The 28 T cell receptor beta chains below come from one sample, sequenced in a study of blood T cell repertoires in COVID-19 (dated by TCRdb to about 2020). Libraries were constructed by the immunoSEQ multiplex PCR assay. In TCRdb, the immuneACCESS table is reduced to in-frame sequences with V and J assigned. These tables do not hold every clone; where another copy was compared, an unresolved V gene accounts for under half, and the others remain unexplained. The sample table records about 280,000 clones; approximately 78% of these occur just once. The ten biggest clones cover about 5% of the sample. Sequencing was done on a sample of PBMCs or T cells enriched from blood (not recorded which). The source is a man between 35 and 55 years old who had been exposed to COVID-19.

The chain joins TRBV24-1 to TRBJ2-1; 9 positions agree with TRBD2. The V gene end was trimmed by 5 bases and the J gene end by 4 bases; junction bases not matched to a gene: 11. CDR1 and CDR2 from the germline V gene are KGHDR and SFDVKD. This CDR3 is 17 amino acids long. The CDR3 loop is CATSGVSGGRLYNEQFF. The CDR3 bases are TGTGCCACCAGTGGTGTTAGCGGGGGAAGGCTTTACAATGAGCAGTTCTTC.

J is TRBJ2-7 and V is TRBV4-1; 7 nucleotides agree with TRBD2. The CDR3 sequence is 14 residues long. Germline-derived CDR1 and CDR2 are MGHRA and YSYEKL. Unmatched junction bases numbered 6, after V lost 4 bases and J lost 3 bases. The CDR3 loop is CASSPPGGLYEQYF. The CDR3 DNA is TGCGCCAGCAGCCCACCGGGGGGACTCTACGAGCAGTACTTC.

The J gene is TRBJ2-7, the V gene TRBV19; D is unresolved. This CDR3 spans 13 amino acids. Germline loops: CDR1 LNHDA, CDR2 SQIVND (reference sequence). V was cut by 1 base and J by 3 bases, with 7 bases left in between. CDR3 nucleotides: TGTGCCAGTAGTATAGTACACCTCTACGAGCAGTACTTC. It yields the protein CASSIVHLYEQYF.

This chain uses TRBV30 with TRBJ1-3; D remains ambiguous. The CDR3 covers 14 residues. Trimming cost V 2 bases and J 0 bases, with 8 bases left between them. The germline V gene encodes CDR1 GTSNPN and CDR2 SVGIG (reference sequence). CDR3 nucleotide sequence: TGTGCCTGGAGTCTCCCTAGCTCTGGAAACACCATATATTTT. Its translation is CAWSLPSSGNTIYF.

This chain links TRBV7-9 with TRBJ1-4; D is unresolved. The germline gives CDR1 SEHNR, CDR2 FQNEAQ (reference sequence). This CDR3 contains 14 residues. The V and J ends lost 2 bases and 8 bases respectively, with 12 bases between them. DNA for the CDR3: TGTGCCAGCAGCTTAACCGGGGTTGGGGAAAAACTGTTTTTT. Translation gives CASSLTGVGEKLFF.

V is TRBV6-5 and J is TRBJ2-7, with D perhaps TRBD2 (6 bases). This CDR3 region has 12 residues. Germline CDR1 MNHEY, CDR2 SVGAGI. V was clipped by 2 bases and J by 4 bases, with 6 bases between them. The CDR3 DNA reads TGTGCCAGCAGTTACCGGGGGTACGAGCAGTACTTC. Its translation: CASSYRGYEQYF.

The genes are TRBV27 and TRBJ2-1; 11 bases agree with TRBD2. CDR3 length: 16 residues. With V trimmed by 5 bases and J by 7 bases, 10 bases remained unmatched. CDR1 and CDR2 from the germline V gene are MNHEY and SMNVEV (reference sequence). CDR3 loop: CASSPLAGGPRNEQFF. The CDR3 DNA follows: TGTGCCAGCAGTCCGTTAGCGGGAGGGCCGAGGAATGAGCAGTTCTTC.

The chain employs TRBV19 and TRBJ2-3; TRBD2 aligns across 14 bases. The junction had 1 base not matched to a gene; V was cut back by 4 bases and J by 4 bases. The CDR3 consists of 15 residues. Per the germline V gene, CDR1 is LNHDA and CDR2 is SQIVND (reference sequence). The CDR3 coding sequence is TGTGCCAGTAGTACGGGACTAGCGGGAGCAGATACGCAGTATTTT. Its protein product is CASSTGLAGADTQYF.

The chain has TRBV7-9 and TRBJ2-5; a possible D gene is TRBD2 (5 bases). Trimming left V 3 bases short and J 5 bases short, with 13 bases between. Germline V CDR1 and CDR2: SEHNR, FQNEAQ (reference sequence). The CDR3 sequence is 14 residues long. The CDR3 here is CASSFLRPGETQYF. CDR3 nucleotide sequence: TGTGCCAGCAGCTTTTTACGCCCGGGGGAGACCCAGTACTTC.

The chain recombines TRBV14 with TRBJ1-1, with a possible D match to TRBD1 (6 bases). V was clipped by 6 bases and J by 4 bases, with 12 bases between them. The germline V gene encodes CDR1 SGHDN and CDR2 FVKESK. The CDR3 length is 13 residues. The DNA for the CDR3 is TGTGCCAGCAGTGAACAGGGCCCCACTGAAGCTTTCTTT. It codes for CASSEQGPTEAFF.

This clone has only a few counts. The CDR3 region has the DNA TGTGCCAGCAGCGGGACAGCGGGAGGGCCAGGAGAGACCCAGTACTTC. Translating gives CASSGTAGGPGETQYF. This rearrangement joins TRBV7-6 to TRBJ2-5, with 10 bases matching TRBD2. After removal of 5 bases from V and 4 bases from J, the junction contained 10 bases not matched to a gene. CDR3 length: 16 amino acids. Germline V gene lookup returns CDR1 SGHVS and CDR2 FNYEAQ. The variable domain in full, completed from reference TRBV7-6 and TRBJ2-5, reads GAGVSQSPRYKVTKRGQDVALRCDPISGHVSLYWYRQALGQGPEFLTYFNYEAQQDKSGLPNDRFSAERPEGSISTLTIQRTEQRDSAMYRCASSGTAGGPGETQYFGPGTRLLVL.

This chain connects TRBV24-1 to TRBJ2-7; 9 nucleotides line up with TRBD1. The V gene's germline CDR1 is KGHDR and CDR2 SFDVKD. V lost 4 bases to trimming and J lost 6 bases; unmatched junction nucleotides: 9. This CDR3 is 15 amino acids long. Here the CDR3 reads CATSDPGTGLVEQYF. The DNA of the CDR3 is TGTGCCACCAGTGACCCCGGGACAGGGTTGGTCGAGCAGTACTTC.

The chain is built from TRBV7-3 and TRBJ2-2; D possibly corresponds to TRBD2 (6 bases). The CDR3 is 15 amino acids. Germline CDR1 SGHTA, CDR2 FQGTGA. The V gene lost 2 bases and the J gene lost 5 bases, with 12 bases spanning the gap. CDR3 DNA sequence: TGTGCCAGCAGCTTATTTGGCGGAGGGACCGGGGAGCTGTTTTTT. It codes for CASSLFGGGTGELFF.

The chain links TRBV6-6 to TRBJ1-3; no firm D call. Deletions cut 6 bases from V and 0 bases from J, with 15 bases between. This CDR3 is 16 amino acids long. Germline CDR1 reads MNHNY; CDR2 reads SVGAGI (reference sequence). CDR3 bases: TGTGCCAGCAGCCTAGGCATAAGTAACTCTGGAAACACCATATATTTT. Its protein product is CASSLGISNSGNTIYF.

This chain uses TRBV6-6 with TRBJ1-3, with unresolved D. The CDR3 length is 13 residues. V was cut by 7 bases and J by 2 bases, with 9 bases left in between. CDR1 MNHNY and CDR2 SVGAGI come from the germline V gene (reference sequence). This CDR3 is CASMGKAGNTIYF. In nucleotides, the CDR3 is TGTGCCAGCATGGGCAAAGCTGGAAACACCATATATTTT.

This clone was recorded only once. The CDR3 DNA is TGTGCCGGCCGTGTGTCTTCGAACTATGGCTACACCTTC. Translating it yields CAGRVSSNYGYTF. The chain joins TRBV19 to TRBJ1-2; no clear D gene. Trimming removed 11 bases from V and 2 bases from J, with 15 bases in between. The germline CDR1 and CDR2 sequences are LNHDA and SQIVND (reference sequence). This CDR3 contains 13 residues.

The J gene is TRBJ1-5, the V gene TRBV19, with D unclear. The CDR3 is 13 residues long. Trimming removed 5 bases from V and 1 base from J, with 6 bases in between. Germline V gene lookup returns CDR1 LNHDA and CDR2 SQIVND (reference sequence). The CDR3 DNA reads as TGTGCCAGTAGTTATATGAGCAATCAGCCCCAGCATTTT. Protein product: CASSYMSNQPQHF.

This clone was detected only a few times. The V gene is TRBV14, the J gene TRBJ2-7; 9 nucleotides match TRBD2. Germline V gene lookup returns CDR1 SGHDN and CDR2 FVKESK. V dropped 1 base and J dropped 9; count of bases not matched to a gene: 10. This CDR3 spans 15 amino acids. CDR3 sequence (DNA): TGTGCCAGCAGCCAAGCCGGGACTAGCTTCGCCGTGCAGTACTTC. As protein: CASSQAGTSFAVQYF.

The chain links TRBV7-3 to TRBJ1-2, with D tentatively TRBD1 (6 bases). This CDR3 has 16 residues. V gave up 5 bases and J gave up 4 bases, with 20 bases separating them. Germline CDR1 is SGHTA and CDR2 is FQGTGA. The CDR3 bases are TGTGCCAGCAGCCCCGAGTCGTACAGGGTGGGCTATGGCTACACCTTC. Protein sequence: CASSPESYRVGYGYTF.

CDR3 sequence (DNA): TGCGCCAGCAGTGAGAGGGGCCGTAATGAAGCTTTCTTT. Translated: CASSERGRNEAFF. The V and J genes are TRBV10-1 and TRBJ1-1; perhaps TRBD1 as D (5 bases). Germline V lookup: CDR1 WNHNN, CDR2 SYGVQD (reference sequence). The CDR3 covers 13 residues. V gave up 2 bases and J gave up 7 bases, with 11 bases separating them.

This clone has only one observation. This chain uses TRBV4-1 with TRBJ2-1; 10 bases match TRBD1. CDR1 MGHRA and CDR2 YSYEKL come from the germline V gene. This CDR3 has 16 residues. The V segment lost 3 bases and the J segment 1 base; nucleotides outside the gene matches: 3. CDR3 bases: TGCGCCAGCAGCCACGGGACAGGGGCATCCTACAATGAGCAGTTCTTC. Encoded protein: CASSHGTGASYNEQFF.

This clone was observed a few times. The J gene is TRBJ2-1, the V gene TRBV19; 8 bases agree with TRBD1. Germline values: CDR1 LNHDA, CDR2 SQIVND (reference sequence). With 6 bases clipped from V and 6 bases from J, the junction kept 10 bases outside the gene matches. The CDR3 is 15 residues long. The CDR3 DNA is TGTGCCAGTAGCGGACGGACAGGGACCTCCAATGAGCAGTTCTTC. Amino acids: CASSGRTGTSNEQFF.

The chain employs TRBV18 and TRBJ1-1; D uncertain. The germline V gene encodes CDR1 KGHSH and CDR2 LQKENI. V lost 8 bases, J lost 0 bases, and 16 bases lay in between. The CDR3 has 15 amino acids. The chain's CDR3 is CASRHPEAVNTEAFF. For the CDR3, the DNA is TGTGCCAGCCGACACCCGGAAGCGGTGAACACTGAAGCTTTCTTT. The variable domain in full, completed from reference TRBV18 and TRBJ1-1, reads NAGVMQNPRHLVRRRGQEARLRCSPMKGHSHVYWYRQLPEEGLKFMVYLQKENIIDESGMPKERFSAEFPKEGPSILRIQQVVRGDSAAYFCASRHPEAVNTEAFFGQGTRLTVV.

V is TRBV27 and J is TRBJ2-3; D is perhaps TRBD1 (6 bases). The CDR3 has 13 residues. V gave up 7 bases and J gave up 0 bases, with 8 bases separating them. Germline loops: CDR1 MNHEY, CDR2 SMNVEV (reference sequence). Here the CDR3 reads CASKQGSTDTQYF. CDR3 sequence (DNA): TGTGCCAGCAAACAGGGTAGCACAGATACGCAGTATTTT.

The chain combines TRBV2 with TRBJ1-3; 7 positions agree with TRBD1. The V gene end was trimmed by 7 bases and the J gene end by 0 bases; junction bases not matched to a gene: 6. Germline CDR1 is SNHLY and CDR2 is FYNNEI. The CDR3 sequence is 15 residues long. The CDR3 reads CASKDREISGNTIYF. Here the CDR3 DNA reads TGTGCCAGCAAAGACAGGGAGATCTCTGGAAACACCATATATTTT.

This chain links TRBV7-9 with TRBJ2-7; D may be TRBD2 (5 bases). V shed 5 bases and J shed 3 bases, with 14 bases lying between them. CDR1 is SEHNR and CDR2 is FQNEAQ in the germline V gene (reference sequence). CDR3 length: 14 residues. The CDR3 loop reads CASSAGNLIYEQYF. The DNA for the CDR3 is TGTGCCAGCAGCGCCGGGAATCTAATCTACGAGCAGTACTTC.

This clone came up once. This chain uses TRBV5-5 with TRBJ1-6; no clear D gene. Trimming stripped 2 bases from V and 8 bases from J, with 8 bases between. Per the germline V gene, CDR1 is SGHKS and CDR2 is YYEKEE (reference sequence). This CDR3 is 13 amino acids long. The CDR3 spells CASSFSVDSPLHF. Written as DNA, the CDR3 is TGTGCCAGCAGCTTTTCCGTAGATTCACCCCTCCACTTT.

The rearrangement uses TRBV15 and TRBJ1-4, with TRBD1 identical over 9 bases. Unmatched junction bases numbered 2, after V lost 3 bases and J lost 6 bases. Germline V gene sequence: CDR1 LNHNV, CDR2 YYDKDF (reference sequence). The CDR3 has 14 amino acids. This CDR3 is CATSRTGGYEKLFF. The CDR3 DNA sequence: TGTGCCACCAGCAGGACAGGGGGTTATGAAAAACTGTTTTTT.